The following is a T cell receptor beta chain sequence with its context. The CDR3 has 16 residues. From germline, CDR1 is SGHRS and CDR2 YFSETQ. V trimming: 4 bases; J trimming: 2 bases; junction bases outside the gene matches: 5. The data are from a study of blood T cell repertoires in COVID-19. Individuals aged about 18 to 100 years were recruited from around 22 US areas. Clinical histories supplied by participants themselves formed the basis of cohort assignment. The method was immunoSEQ multiplex PCR; TCRdb's version includes in-frame clones alone and lacks a portion of them. The sample includes fewer than 400,000 clones, around 90% of them seen just once.

The chain is built from TRBV5-1 and TRBJ2-5, with 13 nucleotides matching TRBD2. Sequenced material: PBMCs or T cells enriched from blood (not recorded which). The receptor's source is a woman younger than 35 who had recovered from COVID-19. The CDR3 DNA reads TGCGCCAGCAGCGTGGGACTAGCGGGGATTCAAGAGACCCAGTACTTC. It specifies CASSVGLAGIQETQYF.